Each of the 27 T cell receptor beta chains below was sequenced from the same sample in a study of T cell changes during pregnancy in multiple sclerosis. The protocol was immunoSEQ multiplex PCR, while the TCRdb copy is restricted to in-frame clones and leaves out a portion. Among roughly 9,900 clones listed, around 89% were seen once. This specimen consisted of CD8+ T cells from peripheral blood mononuclear cells, obtained in the first trimester of pregnancy. Source of these receptors: a female donor in good health, enrolled as a control in a pregnancy study.

The rearrangement links TRBV4-2 to TRBJ2-2; no clear D gene. The CDR3 is made up of 13 amino acids. The germline V gene encodes CDR1 LGHNA and CDR2 YNFKEQ. The V and J ends lost 1 base and 3 bases respectively, with 3 bases between them. In nucleotides, the CDR3 is TGTGCCAGCAGCCAAGCGGACACCGGGGAGCTGTTTTTT. It codes for CASSQADTGELFF.

The chain uses TRBV19 and TRBJ2-5; perhaps TRBD2 as D (6 bases). The CDR3 has 14 residues. V was pared by 10 bases and J by 4 bases, with 19 bases between. The V gene's germline CDR1 is LNHDA and CDR2 SQIVND (reference sequence). CDR3 region: CATGLDRARETQYF. The CDR3 coding sequence is TGTGCCACGGGACTCGACCGCGCCAGAGAGACCCAGTACTTC.

The chain couples TRBV5-6 to TRBJ2-5, with 7 bases aligning to TRBD1. The V segment lost 4 bases and the J segment 5 bases; nucleotides outside the gene matches: 11. Per germline, CDR1 SGHDT and CDR2 YYEEEE. The CDR3 covers 15 residues. The CDR3 coding sequence is TGTGCCAGCAGCCATACAGGGGCGCCGCGGGAGACCCAGTACTTC. Its translation: CASSHTGAPRETQYF.

This clone has more than one count but fewer than ten. The chain links TRBV5-1 to TRBJ2-3; TRBD2 might be the D (5 bases). Germline loops: CDR1 SGHRS, CDR2 YFSETQ. There are 15 residues in the CDR3. Trimming stripped 3 bases from V and 2 bases from J, with 13 bases between. CDR3 sequence reads: CASSSPDSYTDTQYF. As DNA, the CDR3 is TGCGCCAGCAGCTCACCGGACTCCTACACAGATACGCAGTATTTT.

This clone was detected once. The rearrangement uses TRBV10-3 and TRBJ2-1, with D maybe TRBD2 (5 bases). The germline V and J ends were trimmed by 1 base and 0 bases, with 13 bases remaining between them. The CDR3 is made up of 17 amino acids. From germline, CDR1 is ENHRY and CDR2 SYGVKD. The chain's CDR3 is CAISEYWRANSYNEQFF. The CDR3 DNA reads TGTGCCATCAGTGAGTATTGGCGGGCGAACTCCTACAATGAGCAGTTCTTC.

V usage is TRBV7-2 and J usage is TRBJ2-2, with TRBD2 matching over 10 bases. The CDR3 has 16 residues. V shed 2 bases and J 5 bases; nucleotides not matched to a gene: 5. Germline loops: CDR1 SGHTA, CDR2 FQGNSA. The CDR3 DNA reads TGTGCCAGCAGCTTAAAGGGTAGCGGGGGGACCGGGGAGCTGTTTTTT. It codes for CASSLKGSGGTGELFF.

The chain employs TRBV2 and TRBJ1-5; 10 bases line up with TRBD1. This CDR3 comprises 15 residues. Germline values: CDR1 SNHLY, CDR2 FYNNEI. The V segment lost 6 bases and the J segment 4 bases; nucleotides outside the gene matches: 6. CDR3 nucleotides: TGTGCCAGCAGACGGGACAGGGGAAAGAATCAGCCCCAGCATTTT. This codes for CASRRDRGKNQPQHF.

The rearrangement uses TRBV27 and TRBJ1-1; D is ambiguous. The CDR3 extends over 12 amino acids. V gave up 6 bases and J gave up 6 bases, with 11 bases separating them. Per germline, CDR1 MNHEY and CDR2 SMNVEV (reference sequence). CDR3 in amino acids: CASSHHSSEAFF. DNA of the CDR3: TGTGCCAGCAGCCACCACAGCTCTGAAGCTTTCTTT.

The CDR3 DNA reads as TGTGCCAGCAGTGGGGAGGGGTACAATGAGCAGTTCTTC. This encodes CASSGEGYNEQFF. The chain has TRBV9 and TRBJ2-1; 7 bases are shared with TRBD2. The germline gives CDR1 SGDLS, CDR2 YYNGEE. V trimming: 5 bases; J trimming: 4 bases; junction bases outside the gene matches: 3. The CDR3 loop spans 13 amino acids.

The rearrangement uses TRBV6-1 and TRBJ1-2; 7 bases are a match to TRBD1. The CDR3 has 13 amino acids. Trimming removed 5 bases from V and 6 bases from J; junction bases left unmatched: 6. Germline values: CDR1 MNHNS, CDR2 SASEGT. CDR3 protein: CASSPQTGHGYTF. CDR3 in DNA: TGTGCCAGCAGTCCCCAGACAGGGCATGGCTACACCTTC.

This chain uses TRBV30 with TRBJ2-3; 9 positions agree with TRBD2. The CDR3 sequence is 15 residues long. Germline values: CDR1 GTSNPN, CDR2 SVGIG (reference sequence). J gave up 6 bases and V 0 bases, and 7 bases lay outside the gene matches. This CDR3 reads CAWSVGGGAWDTQYF. The DNA of the CDR3 is TGTGCCTGGAGTGTTGGCGGGGGGGCGTGGGATACGCAGTATTTT.

The chain links TRBV6-5 to TRBJ2-6, with 7 bases lining up with TRBD1. V was pared by 2 bases and J by 4 bases, with 2 bases of the junction left unmatched. CDR1 is MNHEY, CDR2 SVGAGI, per germline. The CDR3 consists of 15 residues. CDR3 bases: TGTGCCAGCAGTTACACAGGGGACGGGGCCAACGTCCTGACTTTC. Protein sequence: CASSYTGDGANVLTF.

V gene TRBV10-2 combines with J gene TRBJ2-7; TRBD2 agrees at 8 bases. V was clipped by 0 bases and J by 0 bases; unmatched bases: 1. Germline CDR1 reads WSHSY; CDR2 reads SAAADI. This CDR3 is 15 amino acids long. In nucleotides, the CDR3 is TGCGCCAGCAGTGAGTCCAGCGGGAGCTCCTACGAGCAGTACTTC. Its protein is CASSESSGSSYEQYF.

This clone was seen just once. This sequence joins TRBV5-1 and TRBJ1-2; tentatively, D is TRBD1 (6 bases). Trimming left V 3 bases short and J 2 bases short, with 11 bases between. CDR3 length: 14 amino acids. Germline lookup yields CDR1 SGHRS and CDR2 YFSETQ. This chain's CDR3 is CASSSRTVNYGYTF. CDR3 coding DNA: TGCGCCAGCAGCTCGAGGACAGTCAACTATGGCTACACCTTC.

The CDR3 DNA is TGCGCCAGCAGCCACTCGACAGGGGGAACGGGCGAGCAGTACTTC. Translating gives CASSHSTGGTGEQYF. The rearrangement uses TRBV4-3 and TRBJ2-7; 9 bases align to TRBD1. V was pared by 3 bases and J by 6 bases, with 9 bases of the junction left unmatched. The CDR3 extends over 15 amino acids. Per germline, CDR1 LGHNA and CDR2 YSLEER.

The gene calls are TRBV6-5 and TRBJ2-5; D remains unclear. Germline lookup yields CDR1 MNHEY and CDR2 SVGAGI. V lost 5 bases and J lost 6, with 7 bases in between. CDR3 size: 11 residues. This CDR3 reads CASSLPKTQYF. The CDR3 coding sequence is TGTGCCAGCAGTCTTCCTAAGACCCAGTACTTC.

The sample holds one count of this clone. The chain has TRBV4-1 and TRBJ1-5; 12 bases are shared with TRBD1. V was clipped by 1 base and J by 6 bases; unmatched bases: 10. In germline, CDR1 is MGHRA, CDR2 YSYEKL. The CDR3 extends over 18 amino acids. CDR3 sequence (DNA): TGCGCCAGCAGCCAAGCGGCCTCGGGACAGGGGGCGGGTCAGCCCCAGCATTTT. The encoded protein is CASSQAASGQGAGQPQHF.

This clone was observed once. The chain employs TRBV10-3 and TRBJ2-5; D remains ambiguous. Trimming took 3 bases from V and 3 from J, leaving 8 bases between them. This CDR3 region has 13 residues. The germline V gene encodes CDR1 ENHRY and CDR2 SYGVKD. The CDR3 DNA sequence: TGTGCCATCAGTGAACCCGGAGAAGAGACCCAGTACTTC. Amino acids: CAISEPGEETQYF.

The genes are TRBV6-5 and TRBJ1-1; 7 nucleotides line up with TRBD1. Per germline, CDR1 MNHEY and CDR2 SVGAGI. Trimming cost V 4 bases and J 6 bases; bases outside gene matches: 8. The CDR3 has 14 amino acids. The CDR3 sequence: CASSLKGARSEAFF. The CDR3 nucleotides read TGTGCCAGCAGTTTGAAGGGGGCAAGGTCTGAAGCTTTCTTT.

The genes are TRBV29-1 and TRBJ2-5; possibly TRBD1 for D (6 bases). The CDR3 sequence is 13 residues long. The germline V gene has CDR1 SQVTM and CDR2 ANQGSEA. The ends were cut back, 1 base at V and 2 bases at J, with 8 bases in the middle. CDR3 in amino acids: CSVEGDNQETQYF. In nucleotides, the CDR3 is TGCAGCGTTGAAGGGGACAATCAAGAGACCCAGTACTTC.

V is TRBV6-5 and J is TRBJ2-7; perhaps TRBD1 as D (6 bases). The CDR3 has 16 residues. The V end was cut by 0 bases, the J end by 2 bases, with 14 bases between. CDR1 is MNHEY, CDR2 SVGAGI, per germline. The CDR3 reads CASSYSPPGAPYEQYF. The CDR3, as DNA: TGTGCCAGCAGTTACTCGCCTCCAGGGGCCCCCTACGAGCAGTACTTC.

The rearrangement joins TRBV27 to TRBJ1-2; maybe TRBD1 (6 bases). The CDR3 length is 14 residues. Germline V lookup: CDR1 MNHEY, CDR2 SMNVEV (reference sequence). V lost 3 bases and J 6 bases, leaving 14 bases between the germline ends. The CDR3 spells CASSFYSGGNGYTF. CDR3 coding DNA: TGTGCCAGCAGTTTTTATTCGGGGGGCAATGGCTACACCTTC.

CDR3 coding DNA: TGTGCCAGTAGTATAACAGGGGCAAACTCTGGAAACACCATATATTTT. Amino acids: CASSITGANSGNTIYF. This rearrangement joins TRBV19 to TRBJ1-3; 7 positions match TRBD1. After removal of 2 bases from V and 0 bases from J, the junction contained 4 bases not matched to a gene. This CDR3 is built from 16 residues. The germline gives CDR1 LNHDA, CDR2 SQIVND (reference sequence).

The chain has TRBV4-1 and TRBJ2-7; D is perhaps TRBD1 (6 bases). The CDR3 extends over 15 amino acids. V gave up 0 bases and J gave up 3 bases, with 12 bases separating them. CDR1 MGHRA and CDR2 YSYEKL come from the germline V gene. Here the CDR3 reads CASSQEGAGGYEQYF. DNA for the CDR3: TGCGCCAGCAGCCAAGAGGGGGCCGGAGGCTACGAGCAGTACTTC.

The chain has TRBV13 and TRBJ2-2; 10 bases map to TRBD1. CDR3 length: 15 amino acids. J lost 5 bases, V lost 5 bases, and 5 bases had no gene match. CDR1 is PRHDT and CDR2 is FYEKMQ in the germline V gene (reference sequence). The CDR3 DNA reads TGTGCCAGCAGCCGCGGGACAGGGGAAACCGGGGAGCTGTTTTTT. Its translation: CASSRGTGETGELFF.

The chain uses TRBV7-8 and TRBJ1-1; TRBD1 might be the D (6 bases). The CDR3 length is 15 residues. The V end was cut by 3 bases, the J end by 3 bases, with 14 bases between. The V gene's germline CDR1 is SGHVS and CDR2 FQNEAQ. The DNA for the CDR3 is TGTGCCAGCAGCTTTTCACAGGGAGCTCACACTGAAGCTTTCTTT. Protein: CASSFSQGAHTEAFF.

The DNA for the CDR3 is TGTGCCAGCAGATCTCCAGGGCCTGAAGCTTTCTTT. This encodes CASRSPGPEAFF. The chain carries TRBV27 and TRBJ1-1, with a possible D match to TRBD1 (5 bases). The CDR3 sequence is 12 residues long. Trimming took off 6 bases at V and 6 bases at J, with 11 bases between the two ends. Germline lookup yields CDR1 MNHEY and CDR2 SMNVEV (reference sequence).